These 24 T cell receptor beta chains share one sample of origin, sequenced in a study of coeliac disease. Clones were read by immunoSEQ multiplex PCR, and TCRdb kept only the in-frame ones, dropping some. This table holds around 4,800 clones, about 70% found once. Specimen: lamina propria lymphocytes from the gut. The receptors here all came from a woman in her late teens or twenties with active celiac disease.

The rearrangement links TRBV6-5 to TRBJ1-3, with D tentatively TRBD1 (5 bases). Trimming removed 4 bases at V and 3 bases at J, with 13 bases between. The V gene's germline CDR1 is MNHEY and CDR2 SVGAGI. This CDR3 spans 15 amino acids. CDR3: CASSLEGHVGNTIYF. CDR3 DNA: TGTGCCAGCAGTTTGGAGGGGCATGTTGGAAACACCATATATTTT.

The CDR3 coding sequence is TGTGCCAGCAGCTTAGCGTCGGGAGGCGGAAACACCATATATTTT. Encoded protein: CASSLASGGGNTIYF. The J gene is TRBJ1-3, the V gene TRBV7-8; D gene unclear. Germline V gene sequence: CDR1 SGHVS, CDR2 FQNEAQ. V lost 0 bases and J lost 4, with 10 bases in between. There are 15 residues in the CDR3.

V usage is TRBV7-3 and J usage is TRBJ2-5; the D gene is possibly TRBD2 (6 bases). The germline V and J ends were trimmed by 3 bases and 4 bases, with 18 bases remaining between them. CDR3 size: 16 residues. Germline assignment: CDR1 SGHTA and CDR2 FQGTGA. The CDR3 reads CASSFSGLGRRETQYF. DNA for the CDR3: TGTGCCAGCAGCTTCTCGGGCTTGGGGAGGAGAGAGACCCAGTACTTC.

This chain connects TRBV27 to TRBJ2-7; 7 positions agree with TRBD2. Germline V CDR1 and CDR2: MNHEY, SMNVEV (reference sequence). There are 14 residues in the CDR3. Germline trimming cut 3 bases from V and 6 bases from J; bases unmatched to any gene: 8. This CDR3 reads CASSLWESGGEQYF. In DNA form, the CDR3 reads TGTGCCAGCAGTTTGTGGGAGTCGGGGGGCGAGCAGTACTTC.

The chain employs TRBV7-9 and TRBJ2-1; D possibly corresponds to TRBD1 (5 bases). The CDR3 has 16 amino acids. V was clipped by 1 base and J by 5 bases, with 15 bases between them. Looked up from germline, CDR1 is SEHNR and CDR2 is FQNEAQ (reference sequence). The CDR3 sequence: CASSLVGAGWNNEQFF. CDR3 DNA: TGTGCCAGCAGCTTAGTTGGGGCAGGGTGGAACAATGAGCAGTTCTTC.

This chain joins TRBV6-6 and TRBJ1-2; maybe TRBD1 (5 bases). Germline CDR1 MNHNY, CDR2 SVGAGI (reference sequence). This CDR3 comprises 14 residues. Trimming left V 0 bases short and J 8 bases short, with 13 bases between. The CDR3 region has the DNA TGTGCCAGCAGTTACTCGGGGCAGGGTGGAGGCTACACCTTC. Translated: CASSYSGQGGGYTF.

The chain combines TRBV5-4 with TRBJ1-3; weak D call: TRBD1 (5 bases). Looked up from germline, CDR1 is SGHNT and CDR2 is YYREEE (reference sequence). The V end was cut by 0 bases, the J end by 4 bases, with 14 bases between. The CDR3 has 16 amino acids. This CDR3 is CASSLAGGARGNTIYF. As DNA, the CDR3 is TGTGCCAGCAGCTTGGCCGGCGGGGCGCGAGGAAACACCATATATTTT.

The chain uses TRBV7-9 and TRBJ1-1; D possibly corresponds to TRBD1 (5 bases). CDR3 length equals 13 residues. Germline V gene data show CDR1 as SEHNR and CDR2 as FQNEAQ (reference sequence). The V end lost 8 bases, the J end lost 4 bases, and 14 bases lay between the germline ends. In DNA form, the CDR3 reads TGTGCCAGCTTCTCCCAGGGCAGCACTGAAGCTTTCTTT. Amino acid sequence: CASFSQGSTEAFF.

This clone has more than one count but fewer than ten. The V call is TRBV29-1, the J call TRBJ2-1, with TRBD2 as a possible D gene (6 bases). V dropped 2 bases and J dropped 6 bases, with 11 bases sitting between them. There are 13 residues in the CDR3. Per the germline V gene, CDR1 is SQVTM and CDR2 is ANQGSEA. CDR3 in amino acids: CSVEMGGGNEQFF. In nucleotides, the CDR3 is TGCAGCGTTGAAATGGGGGGTGGCAATGAGCAGTTCTTC.

This clone was observed a handful of times. The chain uses TRBV7-2 and TRBJ2-2, with 11 bases lining up with TRBD2. The CDR3 is 15 amino acids. V shed 4 bases and J 6 bases; nucleotides not matched to a gene: 4. Germline lookup yields CDR1 SGHTA and CDR2 FQGNSA. CDR3 bases: TGTGCCAGCAGCTCGACTAGCGGGGCCGCCGGGGAGCTGTTTTTT. This encodes CASSSTSGAAGELFF. Full variable domain (outside the CDR3, taken from reference TRBV7-2 and TRBJ2-2): GAGVSQSPSNKVTEKGKDVELRCDPISGHTALYWYRQSLGQGLEFLIYFQGNSAPDKSGLPSDRFSAERTGGSVSTLTIQRTQQEDSAVYLCASSSTSGAAGELFFGEGSRLTVL.

The J gene is TRBJ2-3, the V gene TRBV20-1; a weak D match, TRBD2 (5 bases). The CDR3 consists of 11 residues. Germline CDR1 is DFQATT and CDR2 is SNEGSKA (reference sequence). V was trimmed by 6 bases and J by 9 bases, leaving 13 bases between them. CDR3 sequence: CSAIRESTQYF. The CDR3 DNA reads as TGCAGTGCCATAAGGGAGTCGACGCAGTATTTT.

In this sample, this clone turned up once. This chain links TRBV13 with TRBJ2-7; 14 nucleotides line up with TRBD2. Germline V CDR1 and CDR2: PRHDT, FYEKMQ (reference sequence). The CDR3 is 17 amino acids. Trimming removed 3 bases from V and 2 bases from J; junction bases left unmatched: 6. The CDR3 DNA sequence: TGTGCCAGCAGCTTCTACCCGGGACTAGCGGGAGCCTACGAGCAGTACTTC. The encoded protein is CASSFYPGLAGAYEQYF.

V usage is TRBV7-8 and J usage is TRBJ1-2; D unclear. Germline-derived CDR1 and CDR2 are SGHVS and FQNEAQ. The CDR3 has 15 amino acids. The V end was cut by 1 base, the J end by 4 bases, with 13 bases between. The CDR3 nucleotides read TGTGCCAGCAGCTTAGACCCCGGGGTTGGCTATGGCTACACCTTC. As protein: CASSLDPGVGYGYTF.

This clone was picked up a small number of times. V and J are TRBV25-1 and TRBJ1-1, with D possibly being TRBD1 (6 bases). Per the germline V gene, CDR1 is MGHDK and CDR2 is SYGVNS. The CDR3 totals 16 residues. V was pared by 6 bases and J by 1 base, with 18 bases between. This CDR3 reads CASRGGAGGRNTEAFF. The CDR3 region has the DNA TGTGCCAGCAGGGGGGGGGCCGGCGGACGGAACACTGAAGCTTTCTTT.

This chain uses TRBV30 with TRBJ2-1; 8 bases line up with TRBD2. The length of the CDR3 is 18 residues. The germline V gene has CDR1 GTSNPN and CDR2 SVGIG (reference sequence). Unmatched junction bases numbered 15, after V lost 0 bases and J lost 5 bases. In nucleotides, the CDR3 is TGTGCCTGGAGTGTTAGCCAGCGGGAGAGCCATTCACACAATGAGCAGTTCTTC. It translates to CAWSVSQRESHSHNEQFF.

This clone was detected a few times. For the CDR3, the DNA is TGTGCCAGTAGTATAACAGGGACGAATGAGCAGTTCTTC. Translating it yields CASSITGTNEQFF. The chain has TRBV19 and TRBJ2-1; maybe TRBD1 (6 bases). V lost 2 bases and J 7 bases, leaving 9 bases between the germline ends. Germline loops: CDR1 LNHDA, CDR2 SQIVND (reference sequence). The CDR3 spans 13 residues.

This clone was observed a handful of times. The chain recombines TRBV4-1 with TRBJ2-7; 12 bases map to TRBD1. Losses at the gene ends were 2 bases for V and 4 bases for J; bases not matched to a gene: 9. Germline CDR1 MGHRA, CDR2 YSYEKL. The CDR3 has 17 amino acids. The CDR3 loop reads CASSQITGQGAPYEQYF. In nucleotides, the CDR3 is TGCGCCAGCAGCCAAATAACGGGACAGGGGGCGCCATACGAGCAGTACTTC.

CDR3 loop: CASSSSGGAGADTQYF. Written as DNA, the CDR3 is TGTGCCAGCAGCTCTAGCGGGGGGGCAGGCGCAGATACGCAGTATTTT. The chain combines TRBV7-3 with TRBJ2-3; 12 bases agree with TRBD2. The CDR3 runs to 16 residues. Trimming took 4 bases from V and 4 from J; bases not matched to a gene: 6. Germline CDR1 reads SGHTA; CDR2 reads FQGTGA. Full variable domain (remainder filled in from reference TRBV7-3 and TRBJ2-3): GAGVSQTPSNKVTEKGKYVELRCDPISGHTALYWYRQSLGQGPEFLIYFQGTGAADDSGLPNDRFFAVRPEGSVSTLKIQRTERGDSAVYLCASSSSGGAGADTQYFGPGTRLTVL.

The chain employs TRBV7-9 and TRBJ2-7; 7 bases map to TRBD1. CDR1 and CDR2 from the germline V gene are SEHNR and FQNEAQ (reference sequence). The CDR3 is 15 residues long. V dropped 5 bases and J dropped 0; count of bases not matched to a gene: 7. CDR3 loop: CASSARDSFSYEQYF. The CDR3 nucleotides are TGTGCCAGCAGCGCCCGGGACAGCTTCTCCTACGAGCAGTACTTC. Using reference TRBV7-9 and TRBJ2-7 for the parts outside the CDR3, the full variable domain is DTGVSQNPRHKITKRGQNVTFRCDPISEHNRLYWYRQTLGQGPEFLTYFQNEAQLEKSRLLSDRFSAERPKGSFSTLEIQRTEQGDSAMYLCASSARDSFSYEQYFGPGTRLTVT.

The rearrangement uses TRBV4-3 and TRBJ2-7; 7 nucleotides align to TRBD2. CDR3 length: 15 residues. V shed 2 bases, J shed 4 bases, and the junction held 8 bases outside the gene matches. Germline CDR1 and CDR2: LGHNA and YSLEER. Here the CDR3 DNA reads TGCGCCAGCAGCCAACTTCGGGGGGTTGGGTACGAGCAGTACTTC. Its protein product is CASSQLRGVGYEQYF.

J is TRBJ1-5 and V is TRBV19; the D is unclear. The length of the CDR3 is 14 residues. V lost 5 bases and J lost 6, with 14 bases in between. The germline V gene has CDR1 LNHDA and CDR2 SQIVND (reference sequence). The CDR3 DNA reads TGTGCCAGTAGTCTAATAGATTCGGGTCAGCCCCAGCATTTT. This translates into CASSLIDSGQPQHF.

This clone was recorded a few times. The chain employs TRBV27 and TRBJ2-3; TRBD2 might be the D (7 bases). The V gene's germline CDR1 is MNHEY and CDR2 SMNVEV (reference sequence). The CDR3 covers 15 residues. The germline V and J ends were trimmed by 7 bases and 4 bases, with 18 bases remaining between them. The CDR3 DNA follows: TGTGCCAGCACCCCTTGGGGGGGGCTGTCAGATACGCAGTATTTT. Its protein is CASTPWGGLSDTQYF.

The chain couples TRBV19 to TRBJ1-2, with 7 bases lining up with TRBD1. The germline CDR1 and CDR2 sequences are LNHDA and SQIVND (reference sequence). V lost 4 bases and J lost 5; bases outside the gene matches: 4. This CDR3 comprises 13 residues. The CDR3 sequence: CASSKGTAYGYTF. The CDR3, as DNA: TGTGCCAGTAGTAAAGGGACAGCTTATGGCTACACCTTC.

This clone was found once. This chain connects TRBV6-1 to TRBJ1-2; tentatively, D is TRBD1 (5 bases). Trimming pared 3 bases from V and 4 bases from J, leaving 9 bases between. From germline, CDR1 is MNHNS and CDR2 SASEGT. The CDR3 loop spans 13 amino acids. The CDR3 DNA is TGTGCCAGCAGTGAGGCAGGGTCCTATGGCTACACCTTC. This translates into CASSEAGSYGYTF.